A single sample gave rise to the 13 T cell receptor beta chains below, sequenced in a study of neurological immune-mediated disorders. TCRdb processed the 5' RACE reads anew with MiXCR; each CDR3 protein has one entry. The sample has around 48,000 distinct CDR3 sequences; 10% are singletons. Sample: PBMCs. The receptors stem from a woman between 35 and 50 years old with HTLV-1-associated myelopathy (HAM/TSP).

This clonotype showed up many times. The rearrangement uses TRBV5-1 and TRBJ2-3; no firm D call. This CDR3 has 14 residues. The germline gives CDR1 SGHRS, CDR2 YFSETQ. V lost 0 bases, J lost 1 base, and 6 bases lay in between. The CDR3 nucleotides read TGCGCCAGCAGCTTGGCAGTTGGCACAGATACGCAGTATTTT. Its protein is CASSLAVGTDTQYF. The full variable domain, its missing parts supplied by reference TRBV5-1 and TRBJ2-3, is KAGVTQTPRYLIKTRGQQVTLSCSPISGHRSVSWYQQTPGQGLQFLFEYFSETQRNKGNFPGRFSGRQFSNSRSEMNVSTLELGDSALYLCASSLAVGTDTQYFGPGTRLTVL.

This clonotype has just a few counts. The chain employs TRBV3-1 and TRBJ1-2, with 8 bases fitting TRBD1. V dropped 4 bases and J dropped 4; count of bases not matched to a gene: 2. Germline V gene data show CDR1 as LGHDT and CDR2 as YNNKEL (reference sequence). The CDR3 loop spans 13 amino acids. The CDR3 coding sequence is TGTGCCAGCAGCCGACAGGGGCTCTATGGCTACACCTTC. Amino acids: CASSRQGLYGYTF.

This clonotype was counted at least ten times. The J gene is TRBJ2-5, the V gene TRBV20-1, with 10 bases matching TRBD2. This CDR3 has 14 residues. V lost 2 bases and J lost 5; bases outside the gene matches: 5. The germline V gene has CDR1 DFQATT and CDR2 SNEGSKA (reference sequence). CDR3 nucleotides: TGCAGTGCTAGAAGCGGGGGGGCTTCGGAGACCCAGTACTTC. It encodes CSARSGGASETQYF.

This clonotype has at least ten counts. This sequence joins TRBV7-8 and TRBJ2-5; D perhaps matches TRBD1 (5 bases). Germline CDR1 is SGHVS and CDR2 is FQNEAQ. V was cut by 4 bases and J by 9 bases, with 18 bases left in between. The CDR3 extends over 14 amino acids. CDR3 loop: CASSSFQGLVPQYF. The CDR3 DNA reads as TGTGCCAGCAGCTCATTCCAGGGATTGGTTCCCCAGTACTTC.

This clonotype was detected many times. This chain uses TRBV4-1 with TRBJ1-1, with a tentative D call TRBD1 (6 bases). Per germline, CDR1 MGHRA and CDR2 YSYEKL. With 1 base removed from V and 1 base from J, the gap between germline ends came to 19 bases. This CDR3 is 18 amino acids long. The CDR3 loop reads CASSQAPGGRLRNTEAFF. As DNA, the CDR3 is TGCGCCAGCAGCCAAGCTCCGGGGGGCAGGTTACGGAACACTGAAGCTTTCTTT.

Ten or more counts support this clonotype. The V gene is TRBV20-1, the J gene TRBJ1-6, with TRBD1 identical over 10 bases. The germline CDR1 and CDR2 sequences are DFQATT and SNEGSKA (reference sequence). V lost 1 base to trimming and J lost 10 bases; unmatched junction nucleotides: 7. The CDR3 extends over 15 amino acids. The CDR3 loop is CSARGRGTGDSPLHF. DNA for the CDR3: TGCAGTGCTAGAGGTCGCGGGACAGGGGACTCACCCCTCCACTTT.

This clonotype has more than one count but fewer than ten. A much more abundant neighbour one base away suggests this may be a read error. The chain links TRBV7-6 to TRBJ2-1; TRBD2 matches 7 bases. The germline V gene encodes CDR1 SGHVS and CDR2 FNYEAQ. This CDR3 has 14 residues. Trimming removed 5 bases from V and 6 bases from J; junction bases left unmatched: 7. CDR3 sequence reads: CASSLWGRGNEQFF. CDR3 coding DNA: TGTGCCAGCAGCCTATGGGGGAGGGGCAATGAGCAGTTCTTC.

This clonotype has ten or more counts. The rearrangement joins TRBV12-3 or TRBV12-4 to TRBJ2-1; a weak D match, TRBD1 (6 bases). V lost 8 bases and J 1 base, leaving 6 bases between the germline ends. The CDR3 has 12 amino acids. The chain's CDR3 is CASGQSYNEQFF. CDR3 bases: TGTGCCAGCGGACAGTCCTACAATGAGCAGTTCTTC.

This clonotype was found many times. V and J are TRBV29-1 and TRBJ2-5, with D tentatively TRBD1 (6 bases). Germline CDR1 SQVTM, CDR2 ANQGSEA. Trimming removed 2 bases from V and 2 bases from J, with 9 bases in between. CDR3 size: 13 residues. The CDR3 region has the DNA TGCAGCGTTGAAAGGACAGCTCAAGAGACCCAGTACTTC. Its protein is CSVERTAQETQYF. The complete variable domain, with remaining parts taken from reference TRBV29-1 and TRBJ2-5, reads SAVISQKPSRDICQRGTSLTIQCQVDSQVTMMFWYRQQPGQSLTLIATANQGSEATYESGFVIDKFPISRPNLTFSTLTVSNMSPEDSSIYLCSVERTAQETQYFGPGTRLLVL.

This clonotype was found many times. The chain uses TRBV20-1 and TRBJ2-6; 7 bases match TRBD1. V trimming: 4 bases; J trimming: 0 bases; junction bases outside the gene matches: 3. CDR3 size: 15 residues. CDR1 is DFQATT, CDR2 SNEGSKA, per germline (reference sequence). The CDR3 is CSANSGGSGANVLTF. DNA for the CDR3: TGCAGTGCTAATTCAGGGGGCTCTGGGGCCAACGTCCTGACTTTC.

This clonotype showed up many times. The gene calls are TRBV11-2 and TRBJ2-7; TRBD1 is a possible D gene (8 bases). Trimming cost V 2 bases and J 1 base, with 12 bases left between them. The length of the CDR3 is 15 residues. Per the germline V gene, CDR1 is SGHAT and CDR2 is FQNNGV. The CDR3 region has the DNA TGTGCCAGCAGCTTAACAGGGGGGGGTTCCTACGAGCAGTACTTC. Residues: CASSLTGGGSYEQYF.

The table lists this clonotype with many counts. This chain links TRBV12-3 or TRBV12-4 with TRBJ2-2; D is undetermined. This CDR3 is 12 amino acids long. V dropped 5 bases and J dropped 5 bases, with 6 bases sitting between them. CDR3 DNA sequence: TGTGCCAGCAGTCCCGATACCGGGGAGCTGTTTTTT. Residues: CASSPDTGELFF.

The table lists this clonotype with many counts. The J gene is TRBJ1-2, the V gene TRBV6-1; a possible D gene is TRBD1 (6 bases). This CDR3 is 14 amino acids long. Germline V gene sequence: CDR1 MNHNS, CDR2 SASEGT. V was shortened by 7 bases and J by 8 bases, with 20 bases between the two germline ends. The CDR3 sequence: CASNPAGAGIGYTF. For the CDR3, the DNA is TGTGCCAGCAACCCCGCGGGGGCAGGAATCGGCTACACCTTC.